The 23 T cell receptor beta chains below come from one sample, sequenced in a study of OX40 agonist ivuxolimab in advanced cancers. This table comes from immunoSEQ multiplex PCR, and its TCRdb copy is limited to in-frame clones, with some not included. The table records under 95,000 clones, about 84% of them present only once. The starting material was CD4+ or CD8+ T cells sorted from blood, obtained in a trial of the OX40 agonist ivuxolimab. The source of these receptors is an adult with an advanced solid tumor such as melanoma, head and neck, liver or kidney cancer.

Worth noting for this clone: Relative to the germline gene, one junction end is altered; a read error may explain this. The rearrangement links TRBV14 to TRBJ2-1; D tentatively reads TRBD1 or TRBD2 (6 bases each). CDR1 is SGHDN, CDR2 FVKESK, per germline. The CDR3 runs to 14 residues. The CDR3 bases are TGTGCCCGCAGCCAAGATTGGGGGGCGGGGGAGCAGTTCTTC. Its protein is CARSQDWGAGEQFF.

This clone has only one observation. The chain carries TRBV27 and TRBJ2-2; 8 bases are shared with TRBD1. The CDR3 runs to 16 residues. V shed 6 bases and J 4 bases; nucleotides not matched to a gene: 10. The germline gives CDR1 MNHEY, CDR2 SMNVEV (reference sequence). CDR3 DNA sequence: TGTGCCAGCAGCTTCAGGGGGCTAGCAGGCACCGGGGAGCTGTTTTTT. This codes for CASSFRGLAGTGELFF.

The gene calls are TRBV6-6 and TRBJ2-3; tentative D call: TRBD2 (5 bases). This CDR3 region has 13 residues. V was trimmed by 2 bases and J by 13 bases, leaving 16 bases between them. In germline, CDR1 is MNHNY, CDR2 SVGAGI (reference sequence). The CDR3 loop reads CASSYPLGSDKYF. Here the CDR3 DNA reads TGTGCCAGCAGTTACCCCCTAGGGAGTGACAAGTATTTT.

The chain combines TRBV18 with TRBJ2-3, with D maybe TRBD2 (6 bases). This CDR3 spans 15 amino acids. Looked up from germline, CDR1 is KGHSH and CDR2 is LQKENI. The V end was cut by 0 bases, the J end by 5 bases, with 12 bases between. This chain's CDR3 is CASSPPGGGQDTQYF. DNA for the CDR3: TGTGCCAGCTCACCACCGGGAGGCGGGCAAGATACGCAGTATTTT.

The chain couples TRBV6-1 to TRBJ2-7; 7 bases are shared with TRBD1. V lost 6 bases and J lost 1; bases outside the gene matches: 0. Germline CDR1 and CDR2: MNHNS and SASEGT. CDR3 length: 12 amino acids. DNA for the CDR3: TGTGCCAGCAGGGGACAGTCCTACGAGCAGTACTTC. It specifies CASRGQSYEQYF.

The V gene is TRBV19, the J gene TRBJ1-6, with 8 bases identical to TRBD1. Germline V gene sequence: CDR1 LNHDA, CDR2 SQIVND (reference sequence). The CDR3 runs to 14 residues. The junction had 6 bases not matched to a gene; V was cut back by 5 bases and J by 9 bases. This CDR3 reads CASSQNDRGSPLHF. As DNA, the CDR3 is TGTGCCAGTAGTCAAAACGACAGGGGTTCACCCCTCCACTTT. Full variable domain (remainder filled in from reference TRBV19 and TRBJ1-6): DGGITQSPKYLFRKEGQNVTLSCEQNLNHDAMYWYRQDPGQGLRLIYYSQIVNDFQKGDIAEGYSVSREKKESFPLTVTSAQKNPTAFYLCASSQNDRGSPLHFGNGTRLTVT.

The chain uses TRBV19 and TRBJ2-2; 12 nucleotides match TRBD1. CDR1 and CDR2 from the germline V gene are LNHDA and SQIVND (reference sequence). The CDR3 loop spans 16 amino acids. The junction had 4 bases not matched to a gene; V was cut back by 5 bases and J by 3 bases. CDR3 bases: TGTGCCAGTAGTCCTCGGGACAGGGGGCACACCGGGGAGCTGTTTTTT. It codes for CASSPRDRGHTGELFF.

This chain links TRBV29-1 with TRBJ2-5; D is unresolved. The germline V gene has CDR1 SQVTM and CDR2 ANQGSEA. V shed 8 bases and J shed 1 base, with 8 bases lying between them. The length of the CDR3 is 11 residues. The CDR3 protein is CSTNTQETQYF. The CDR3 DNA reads TGCAGCACCAACACCCAAGAGACCCAGTACTTC.

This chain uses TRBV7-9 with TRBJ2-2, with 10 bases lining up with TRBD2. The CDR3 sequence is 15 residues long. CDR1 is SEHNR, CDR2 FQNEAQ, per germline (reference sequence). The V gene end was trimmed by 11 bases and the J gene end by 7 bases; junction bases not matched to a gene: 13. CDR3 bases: TGTGCCCCCGAGGTCTTAGCGGGAGGCGGCGGGGAGCTGTTTTTT. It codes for CAPEVLAGGGGELFF.

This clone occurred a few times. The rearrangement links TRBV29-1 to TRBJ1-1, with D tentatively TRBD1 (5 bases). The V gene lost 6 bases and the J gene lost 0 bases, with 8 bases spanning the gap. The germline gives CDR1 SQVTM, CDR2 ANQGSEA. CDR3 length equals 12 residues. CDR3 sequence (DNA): TGCAGCGTGACAGTAGTGAACACTGAAGCTTTCTTT. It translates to CSVTVVNTEAFF.

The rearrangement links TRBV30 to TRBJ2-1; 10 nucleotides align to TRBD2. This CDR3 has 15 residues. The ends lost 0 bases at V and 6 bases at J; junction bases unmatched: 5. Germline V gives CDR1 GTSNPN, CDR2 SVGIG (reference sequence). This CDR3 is CAWSVRASGSNEQFF. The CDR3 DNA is TGTGCCTGGAGTGTAAGGGCTAGCGGGAGCAATGAGCAGTTCTTC.

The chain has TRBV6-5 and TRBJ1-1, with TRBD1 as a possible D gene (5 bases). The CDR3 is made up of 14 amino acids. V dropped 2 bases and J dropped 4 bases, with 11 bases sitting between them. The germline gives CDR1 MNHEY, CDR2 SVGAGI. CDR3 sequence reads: CASSYPGTGTEAFF. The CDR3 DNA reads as TGTGCCAGCAGTTACCCCGGGACGGGCACTGAAGCTTTCTTT.

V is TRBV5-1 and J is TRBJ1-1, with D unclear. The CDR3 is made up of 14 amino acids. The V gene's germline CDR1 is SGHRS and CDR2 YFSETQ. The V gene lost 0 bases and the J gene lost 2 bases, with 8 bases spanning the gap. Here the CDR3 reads CASSLAVGNTEAFF. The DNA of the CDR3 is TGCGCCAGCAGCTTGGCCGTGGGAAACACTGAAGCTTTCTTT.

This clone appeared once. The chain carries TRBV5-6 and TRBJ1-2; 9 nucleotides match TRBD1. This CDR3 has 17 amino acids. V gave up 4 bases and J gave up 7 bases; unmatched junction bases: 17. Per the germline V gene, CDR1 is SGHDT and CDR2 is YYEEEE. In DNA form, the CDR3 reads TGTGCCAGCAGCCAACGTACAAAAGGACAGGGGAGGGGTGGCTACACCTTC. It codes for CASSQRTKGQGRGGYTF. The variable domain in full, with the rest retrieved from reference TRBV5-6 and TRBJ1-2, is DAGVTQSPTHLIKTRGQQVTLRCSPKSGHDTVSWYQQALGQGPQFIFQYYEEEERQRGNFPDRFSGHQFPNYSSELNVNALLLGDSALYLCASSQRTKGQGRGGYTFGSGTRLTVV.

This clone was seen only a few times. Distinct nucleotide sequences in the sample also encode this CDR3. DNA of the CDR3: TGTGCCAGCAGCTTCCCGGCTGGCCTGAACACTGAAGCTTTCTTT. Its translation: CASSFPAGLNTEAFF. The V gene is TRBV7-9, the J gene TRBJ1-1, with D unclear. The V gene lost 3 bases and the J gene lost 0 bases, with 11 bases spanning the gap. The CDR3 runs 15 residues. Looked up from germline, CDR1 is SEHNR and CDR2 is FQNEAQ (reference sequence).

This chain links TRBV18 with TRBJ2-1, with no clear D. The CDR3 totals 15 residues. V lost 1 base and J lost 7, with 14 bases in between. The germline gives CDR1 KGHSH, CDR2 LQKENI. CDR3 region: CASSPRGPGWNEQFF. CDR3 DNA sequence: TGTGCCAGCTCACCACGAGGCCCCGGGTGGAATGAGCAGTTCTTC.

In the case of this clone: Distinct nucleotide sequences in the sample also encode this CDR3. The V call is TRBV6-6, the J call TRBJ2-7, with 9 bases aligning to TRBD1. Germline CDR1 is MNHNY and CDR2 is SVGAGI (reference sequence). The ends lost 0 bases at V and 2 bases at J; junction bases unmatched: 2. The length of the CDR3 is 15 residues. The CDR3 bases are TGTGCCAGCAGTTACTCGACAGGGGGGCCCTACGAGCAGTACTTC. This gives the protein CASSYSTGGPYEQYF.

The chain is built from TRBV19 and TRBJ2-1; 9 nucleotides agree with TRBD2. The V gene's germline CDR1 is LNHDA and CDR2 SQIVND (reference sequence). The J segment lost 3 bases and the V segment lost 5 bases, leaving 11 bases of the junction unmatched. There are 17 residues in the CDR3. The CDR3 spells CASSYSGSSLLYNEQFF. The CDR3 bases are TGTGCCAGTAGTTATAGCGGGAGCTCCCTCCTCTACAATGAGCAGTTCTTC. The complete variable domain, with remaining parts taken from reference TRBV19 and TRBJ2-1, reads DGGITQSPKYLFRKEGQNVTLSCEQNLNHDAMYWYRQDPGQGLRLIYYSQIVNDFQKGDIAEGYSVSREKKESFPLTVTSAQKNPTAFYLCASSYSGSSLLYNEQFFGPGTRLTVL.

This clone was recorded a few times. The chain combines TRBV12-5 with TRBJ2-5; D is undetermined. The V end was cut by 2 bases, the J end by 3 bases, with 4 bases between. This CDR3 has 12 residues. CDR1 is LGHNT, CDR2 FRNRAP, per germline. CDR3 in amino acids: CASGLNKETQYF. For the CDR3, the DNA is TGTGCTAGTGGTTTGAACAAAGAGACCCAGTACTTC.

CDR3 nucleotide sequence: TGTGCCAGCAGCCCTGACAGGGTCGTCTCCTACGAGCAGTACTTC. Its protein is CASSPDRVVSYEQYF. The V and J genes are TRBV16 and TRBJ2-5; the match to TRBD1 covers 7 bases. The J call may not be correct, given that the DNA end is closer to TRBJ2-7. CDR1 KGHSY and CDR2 FQNENV come from the germline V gene. This CDR3 has 15 residues.

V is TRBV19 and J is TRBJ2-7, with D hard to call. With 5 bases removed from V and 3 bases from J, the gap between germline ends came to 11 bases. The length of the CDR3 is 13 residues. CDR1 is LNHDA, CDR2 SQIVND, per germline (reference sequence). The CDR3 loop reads CASSLELRYEQYF. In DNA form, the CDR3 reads TGTGCCAGTAGTTTGGAACTCCGCTACGAGCAGTACTTC.

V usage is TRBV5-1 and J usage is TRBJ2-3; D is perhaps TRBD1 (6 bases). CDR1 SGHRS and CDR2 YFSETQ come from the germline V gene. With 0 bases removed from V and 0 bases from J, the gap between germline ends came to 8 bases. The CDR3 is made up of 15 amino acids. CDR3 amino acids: CASSLGGQSTDTQYF. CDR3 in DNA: TGCGCCAGCAGCTTGGGTGGACAGAGCACAGATACGCAGTATTTT.

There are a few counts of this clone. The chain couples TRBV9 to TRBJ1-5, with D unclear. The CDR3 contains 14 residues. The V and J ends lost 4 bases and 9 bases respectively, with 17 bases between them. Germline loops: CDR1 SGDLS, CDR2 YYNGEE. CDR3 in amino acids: CASSRGRESGPQHF. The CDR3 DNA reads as TGTGCCAGCAGCCGTGGACGGGAGTCAGGGCCCCAGCATTTT.